This T cell receptor (beta chain) emerged from a study of beta chain features in type 1 diabetes. Study-level background: Patient and healthy donor groups were alike in age, gender and cell yields. General study findings and limits: Insertions were fewer and deletions more numerous at VDJ junctions in type 1 diabetes patients. Comparison showed that naive, central memory and Treg TCRB repertoires appeared more similar among patients than among healthy donors. Shortening that was moderate but significant affected the TCRB CDR3s of Type 1 diabetes patients in all four CD4+ subsets. Overrepresentation of cells with high TCR expression could result from cDNA sequencing.

Per germline, CDR1 SQVTM and CDR2 ANQGSEA. After removal of 0 bases from V and 8 bases from J, the junction contained 5 bases not matched to a gene. The CDR3 is 13 amino acids. This clone was seen a few times. Its antigen is not known. Other DNA variants within this sample encode the same CDR3. Expressed TCRB transcripts were sequenced, since all the RNA that had been isolated was reverse transcribed. Method: immunoSEQ multiplex PCR; TCRdb's copy keeps in-frame clones and lacks some. The profile covers a few hundred thousand clones, with roughly 17% appearing a single time and about 0.08% taken by the ten largest.

The J gene is TRBJ1-2, the V gene TRBV29-1; 8 bases map to TRBD1. The TCR was taken from a man aged 30 to 45 with type 1 diabetes. The sample consisted of naive CD4+ T cells from blood. DNA of the CDR3: TGCAGCGTTGAAGATGCGGGGACAGGCGGCTACACCTTC. Amino acids: CSVEDAGTGGYTF. Drawing the rest from reference TRBV29-1 and TRBJ1-2, the complete variable domain is SAVISQKPSRDICQRGTSLTIQCQVDSQVTMMFWYRQQPGQSLTLIATANQGSEATYESGFVIDKFPISRPNLTFSTLTVSNMSPEDSSIYLCSVEDAGTGGYTFGSGTRLTVV.